Following are 4 T cell receptor beta chains from one sample sequenced in a study of blood T cell repertoires in COVID-19. TCRdb's copy holds only in-frame clones and misses some; the assay was immunoSEQ multiplex PCR. This sample has under 250,000 clones, with about 86% found just once. The material sequenced was peripheral blood. All receptors come from a man aged 50-60 years with active or convalescent COVID-19.

The genes are TRBV30 and TRBJ2-5; 8 bases map to TRBD2. Germline values: CDR1 GTSNPN, CDR2 SVGIG (reference sequence). This CDR3 contains 15 residues. V lost 2 bases, J lost 1 base, and 6 bases stayed unmatched. CDR3 region: CAWSLGGGSQETQYF. The CDR3 coding sequence is TGTGCCTGGAGTCTTGGCGGGGGGTCCCAAGAGACCCAGTACTTC.

This rearrangement joins TRBV19 to TRBJ1-5; maybe TRBD1 (5 bases). V lost 2 bases and J 8 bases, leaving 13 bases between the germline ends. Germline V gene data show CDR1 as LNHDA and CDR2 as SQIVND (reference sequence). The CDR3 runs to 14 residues. Here the CDR3 DNA reads TGTGCCAGTAGTATAAGTTGGGGCGGGAAGCCCCAGCATTTT. This translates into CASSISWGGKPQHF.

V usage is TRBV19 and J usage is TRBJ1-4; a weak D match, TRBD1 (5 bases). The V end lost 3 bases, the J end lost 4 bases, and 15 bases lay between the germline ends. The CDR3 length is 16 residues. In germline, CDR1 is LNHDA, CDR2 SQIVND (reference sequence). CDR3 amino acids: CASSILKPGINEKLFF. DNA of the CDR3: TGTGCCAGTAGTATCTTGAAGCCAGGGATTAATGAAAAACTGTTTTTT.

The chain couples TRBV19 to TRBJ1-1; 7 bases are a match to TRBD1. This CDR3 contains 14 residues. Looked up from germline, CDR1 is LNHDA and CDR2 is SQIVND (reference sequence). J was trimmed by 10 bases and V by 1 base; bases with no gene match: 9. In DNA form, the CDR3 reads TGTGCCAGTAGTATAGCCCGACAGGGAGGCAGAGCTTTCTTT. Its translation: CASSIARQGGRAFF.